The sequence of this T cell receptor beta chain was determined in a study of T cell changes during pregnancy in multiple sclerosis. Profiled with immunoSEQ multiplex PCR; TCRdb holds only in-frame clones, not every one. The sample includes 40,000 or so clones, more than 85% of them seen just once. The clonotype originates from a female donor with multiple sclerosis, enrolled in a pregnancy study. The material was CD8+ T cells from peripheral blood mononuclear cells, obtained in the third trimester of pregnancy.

As DNA, the CDR3 is TGTGCCAGCAGTCATTCAACAGGGGTGGCGCTGTTTTTT. It encodes CASSHSTGVALFF. The V gene is TRBV27, the J gene TRBJ2-2, with 7 bases aligning to TRBD1. Germline CDR1 reads MNHEY; CDR2 reads SMNVEV (reference sequence). The CDR3 runs to 13 residues. After removal of 5 bases from V and 13 bases from J, the junction contained 10 bases not matched to a gene.